This passage covers 20 T cell receptor beta chains from one sample sequenced in a study of blood T cell repertoires in COVID-19. Sequencing used immunoSEQ multiplex PCR; TCRdb keeps in-frame clones, though not all of them. The sample has about 36,000 clones, about 74% seen once. Sequencing input: peripheral blood. The receptors derive from a man between 60 and 75 years old with active COVID-19.

The chain couples TRBV5-5 to TRBJ1-1, with TRBD1 matching 12 bases. V trimming: 4 bases; J trimming: 8 bases; junction bases outside the gene matches: 6. This CDR3 region has 14 residues. Germline lookup yields CDR1 SGHKS and CDR2 YYEKEE (reference sequence). This CDR3 reads CASSKGQGAGEAFF. The CDR3 DNA reads TGTGCCAGCAGCAAGGGACAGGGGGCTGGGGAAGCTTTCTTT.

The V and J genes are TRBV10-1 and TRBJ1-1, with 8 bases fitting TRBD1. This CDR3 spans 14 amino acids. From germline, CDR1 is WNHNN and CDR2 SYGVQD (reference sequence). J lost 3 bases, V lost 7 bases, and 7 bases had no gene match. Written as DNA, the CDR3 is TGCGCCAGCATTTGGACAGGGTCTGACACTGAAGCTTTCTTT. Translating gives CASIWTGSDTEAFF.

This chain links TRBV2 with TRBJ2-7; 11 bases agree with TRBD1. CDR3 length equals 14 residues. Germline CDR1 and CDR2: SNHLY and FYNNEI. V shed 7 bases and J 8 bases; nucleotides not matched to a gene: 10. The CDR3 is CASTVLGTGGQQYF. DNA for the CDR3: TGTGCCAGCACTGTTCTCGGGACAGGGGGGCAGCAGTACTTC.

The rearrangement joins TRBV9 to TRBJ2-1, with 8 positions matching TRBD2. The germline V gene encodes CDR1 SGDLS and CDR2 YYNGEE. After removal of 0 bases from V and 2 bases from J, the junction contained 1 base not matched to a gene. The length of the CDR3 is 15 residues. The CDR3 is CASSVAGGTYNEQFF. CDR3 DNA: TGTGCCAGCAGCGTAGCGGGAGGGACCTACAATGAGCAGTTCTTC.

The sample holds one count of this clone. The chain carries TRBV5-6 and TRBJ2-3, with TRBD2 as a possible D gene (5 bases). Germline CDR1 and CDR2: SGHDT and YYEEEE. The CDR3 contains 14 residues. V was clipped by 0 bases and J by 2 bases, with 7 bases between them. This CDR3 is CASSLAGVTDTQYF. Here the CDR3 DNA reads TGTGCCAGCAGCTTGGCCGGGGTCACAGATACGCAGTATTTT.

The DNA for the CDR3 is TGTGCCAGCACCCCAGGACAGGCCTCTGGAAACACCATATATTTT. Protein: CASTPGQASGNTIYF. The chain employs TRBV5-8 and TRBJ1-3; 7 nucleotides agree with TRBD1. V dropped 6 bases and J dropped 0; count of bases not matched to a gene: 6. Germline V lookup: CDR1 SGHTS, CDR2 YDEGEE. The CDR3 is made up of 15 amino acids. Filled out from reference TRBV5-8 and TRBJ1-3, the complete variable domain reads EAGVTQSPTHLIKTRGQQATLRCSPISGHTSVYWYQQALGLGLQFLLWYDEGEERNRGNFPPRFSGRQFPNYSSELNVNALELEDSALYLCASTPGQASGNTIYFGEGSWLTVV.

The chain has TRBV27 and TRBJ1-6; 10 positions match TRBD1. CDR3 size: 16 residues. With 6 bases clipped from V and 0 bases from J, the junction kept 2 bases outside the gene matches. The germline gives CDR1 MNHEY, CDR2 SMNVEV (reference sequence). CDR3 sequence (DNA): TGTGCCAGCAGGTGGACAGGGGGCTCCTATAATTCACCCCTCCACTTT. This translates into CASRWTGGSYNSPLHF.

V and J are TRBV11-2 and TRBJ2-6; TRBD1 agrees at 7 bases. Germline V lookup: CDR1 SGHAT, CDR2 FQNNGV. The trim removed 5 bases at V and 9 bases at J, leaving 4 bases unmatched. The length of the CDR3 is 13 residues. CDR3 DNA sequence: TGTGCCAGCAGCAGACGGGACAGCAACGTCCTGACTTTC. It encodes CASSRRDSNVLTF.

The V and J genes are TRBV18 and TRBJ2-5, with TRBD1 matching over 10 bases. V dropped 1 base and J dropped 3; count of bases not matched to a gene: 2. This CDR3 is built from 15 residues. Germline CDR1 and CDR2: KGHSH and LQKENI. CDR3: CASSPRQGAEETQYF. DNA for the CDR3: TGTGCCAGCTCACCACGACAGGGGGCGGAAGAGACCCAGTACTTC.

The chain combines TRBV5-1 with TRBJ2-7; 8 bases align to TRBD1. The CDR3 has 15 amino acids. Trimming at V came to 0 bases and at J to 3 bases, leaving 5 bases not matched to a gene. CDR1 is SGHRS and CDR2 is YFSETQ in the germline V gene. The DNA of the CDR3 is TGCGCCAGCAGCTTGGATGTACAGGGGGTCTACGAGCAGTACTTC. It yields the protein CASSLDVQGVYEQYF. Full variable domain (remainder filled in from reference TRBV5-1 and TRBJ2-7): KAGVTQTPRYLIKTRGQQVTLSCSPISGHRSVSWYQQTPGQGLQFLFEYFSETQRNKGNFPGRFSGRQFSNSRSEMNVSTLELGDSALYLCASSLDVQGVYEQYFGPGTRLTVT.

This chain connects TRBV7-3 to TRBJ2-5; 9 bases match TRBD1. V gave up 5 bases and J gave up 5 bases; unmatched junction bases: 6. CDR1 SGHTA and CDR2 FQGTGA come from the germline V gene. The CDR3 is 14 residues long. In DNA form, the CDR3 reads TGTGCCAGCAGCCCTTCCGGGACAGGGGAGACCCAGTACTTC. Residues: CASSPSGTGETQYF.

The chain has TRBV5-1 and TRBJ1-4; 9 nucleotides align to TRBD1. V dropped 4 bases and J dropped 6; count of bases not matched to a gene: 4. This CDR3 has 14 amino acids. CDR1 is SGHRS, CDR2 YFSETQ, per germline. This CDR3 reads CASSGGQGHEKLFF. CDR3 bases: TGCGCCAGCAGCGGGGGACAGGGTCATGAAAAACTGTTTTTT.

The rearrangement links TRBV7-2 to TRBJ2-3; 14 nucleotides line up with TRBD2. Germline assignment: CDR1 SGHTA and CDR2 FQGNSA. J was trimmed by 4 bases and V by 4 bases; bases with no gene match: 4. The CDR3 sequence is 16 residues long. The CDR3 loop reads CASSSRTSGGPDTQYF. CDR3 sequence (DNA): TGTGCCAGCAGCTCTCGGACTAGCGGGGGGCCAGATACGCAGTATTTT. Full variable domain (outside the CDR3, taken from reference TRBV7-2 and TRBJ2-3): GAGVSQSPSNKVTEKGKDVELRCDPISGHTALYWYRQSLGQGLEFLIYFQGNSAPDKSGLPSDRFSAERTGGSVSTLTIQRTQQEDSAVYLCASSSRTSGGPDTQYFGPGTRLTVL.

As to this clone: Germline and junction disagree at one end, which may indicate a read error. The genes are TRBV7-7 and TRBJ2-5, with D possibly being TRBD2 (7 bases). The CDR3 sequence is 15 residues long. Germline V gene lookup returns CDR1 SSHAT and CDR2 FNYEAQ (reference sequence). In DNA, the CDR3 is TGTGCTAGCAGCTTGGGACGGGGGGCCTTGGAGACCCAGTACTTC. Amino acids: CASSLGRGALETQYF.

This clone was counted a few times. The chain carries TRBV11-3 and TRBJ2-7, with D possibly TRBD2 on 5 matching bases. Germline CDR1 SGHNT, CDR2 YENEEA. The CDR3 is made up of 16 amino acids. Trimming cost V 0 bases and J 4 bases, with 16 bases left between them. The CDR3 bases are TGTGCCAGCAGCTTAGAATTTCGCCCGGGATTTTACGAGCAGTACTTC. Protein: CASSLEFRPGFYEQYF.

The chain links TRBV28 to TRBJ1-3; 10 positions agree with TRBD1. This CDR3 region has 16 residues. V lost 7 bases to trimming and J lost 4 bases; unmatched junction nucleotides: 10. Looked up from germline, CDR1 is MDHEN and CDR2 is SYDVKM. CDR3 sequence: CASNLGGQGEGNTIYF. Written as DNA, the CDR3 is TGTGCCAGCAACCTAGGCGGACAGGGGGAAGGAAACACCATATATTTT.

The chain is built from TRBV2 and TRBJ1-2, with D possibly being TRBD1 (6 bases). Germline-derived CDR1 and CDR2 are SNHLY and FYNNEI. V was clipped by 7 bases and J by 4 bases, with 13 bases between them. This CDR3 has 13 residues. CDR3 nucleotides: TGTGCCAGCAACACTGGGGGCGCCTATGGCTACACCTTC. This sequence encodes CASNTGGAYGYTF.

This chain uses TRBV3-1 (or the pseudogene TRBV3-2) with TRBJ2-2, with TRBD2 as a possible D gene (7 bases). The CDR3 consists of 17 residues. V lost 2 bases and J lost 6, with 19 bases in between. CDR1 and CDR2 from the germline V gene are LGHDT and YNNKEL (reference sequence). The CDR3 DNA sequence: TGTGCCAGCAGCCAACTTCGAGGGGGAGGGCATCCCGGGGAGCTGTTTTTT. The encoded protein is CASSQLRGGGHPGELFF.

This clone has a single count. The chain has TRBV6-5 and TRBJ1-1; TRBD1 might be the D (6 bases). V was pared by 6 bases and J by 10 bases, with 15 bases between. The CDR3 consists of 12 residues. Germline assignment: CDR1 MNHEY and CDR2 SVGAGI. CDR3 nucleotide sequence: TGTGCCAGCAGATCCGGGACACAACGAGCTTTCTTT. This sequence encodes CASRSGTQRAFF.

The chain uses TRBV11-2 and TRBJ2-2; D gene uncertain. Judging by the DNA end, TRBJ1-3 fits better; the J call may be wrong. CDR3 length equals 13 residues. The germline gives CDR1 SGHAT, CDR2 FQNNGV. The CDR3 DNA sequence: TGTGCCAGCAGCCCGAGGGCCGGAAACACCATATATTTT. Residues: CASSPRAGNTIYF.